This TCR beta chain emerged from a study of EBV T-cell therapy then PD-1 blockade in nasopharyngeal carcinoma. Time point described: 266 days after commencement of treatment, after nivolumab therapy. Treatment meaning: AdE1-LMPpoly-expanded autologous EBV-specific T-cell therapy followed by anti-PD-1 nivolumab. Per germline, CDR1 SGHVS and CDR2 FQNEAQ. CDR3 length: 16 residues. With 5 bases clipped from V and 2 bases from J, the junction kept 7 bases outside the gene matches. In this sample, this clone turned up once. Its antigen remains unidentified. Assay used: immunoSEQ multiplex PCR; TCRdb lists only in-frame clones, some missing. The sample carries 20,000 to 25,000 clones, about 81% recorded once.

J is TRBJ1-5 and V is TRBV7-8, with 9 nucleotides matching TRBD1. The sequences come from CD8+ T cells from blood, collected around day 240 from a patient whose treatment included autologous EBV-specific T cells and nivolumab. The clonotype originates from a man aged 40-55 years with nasopharyngeal carcinoma. The CDR3, as DNA: TGTGCCAGCAGCACTCGACAGGGGGTGGGCAATCAGCCCCAGCATTTT. This translates into CASSTRQGVGNQPQHF.